What follows describes a single T cell receptor beta chain. Its cognate antigen is unknown. A much larger clone is a single base away; this may be a read error. The entry originates in a study of metastatic and nonmetastatic thyroid tumors. For the study at large: It was across blood and tumor or nodule tissue from malignant and benign thyroid patients that repertoires were compared.

Unmatched junction bases numbered 14, after V lost 4 bases and J lost 7 bases. This CDR3 has 16 amino acids. The germline V gene has CDR1 SGHDN and CDR2 FVKESK. The study's findings and limits: It was reported that TCR beta diversity was significantly higher in malignant thyroid tumors than benign nodules, in blood and tumor.

There were no patients who had received any treatment before thyroid surgery. Original handling: For papillary thyroid cancer, a distant-metastasis classifier was constructed from CDR3 differences observed across clinicopathological groups. TCRdb re-called the PCR reads with MiXCR. The V and J calls reflect TCRdb's pipeline rather than the authors' work. The table has tens of thousands of clones, 16% seen once; the top ten hold more than 9%. This sequence was found in a male donor with papillary thyroid cancer or a benign thyroid nodule (not recorded which). Some clones in this sample may be carry-over from other donors' samples. The specimen was blood. This chain uses TRBV14 with TRBJ2-3; TRBD2 matches 7 bases. The CDR3 protein is CASSRPRTGGTYTQYF. The CDR3 DNA reads as TGTGCCAGCAGCCGTCCACGAACGGGGGGTACATATACGCAGTATTTT.